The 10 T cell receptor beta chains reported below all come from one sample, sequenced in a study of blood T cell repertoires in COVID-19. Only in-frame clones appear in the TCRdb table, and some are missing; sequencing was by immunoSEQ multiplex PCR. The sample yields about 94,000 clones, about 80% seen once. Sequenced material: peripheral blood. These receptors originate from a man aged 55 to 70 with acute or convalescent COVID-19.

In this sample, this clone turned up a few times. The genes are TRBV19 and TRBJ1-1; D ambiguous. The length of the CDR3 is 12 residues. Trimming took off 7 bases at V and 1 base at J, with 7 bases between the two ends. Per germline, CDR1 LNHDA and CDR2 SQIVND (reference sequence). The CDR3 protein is CASMAGNTEAFF. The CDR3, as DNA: TGTGCCAGTATGGCAGGGAACACTGAAGCTTTCTTT. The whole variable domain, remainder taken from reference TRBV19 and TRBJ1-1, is DGGITQSPKYLFRKEGQNVTLSCEQNLNHDAMYWYRQDPGQGLRLIYYSQIVNDFQKGDIAEGYSVSREKKESFPLTVTSAQKNPTAFYLCASMAGNTEAFFGQGTRLTVV.

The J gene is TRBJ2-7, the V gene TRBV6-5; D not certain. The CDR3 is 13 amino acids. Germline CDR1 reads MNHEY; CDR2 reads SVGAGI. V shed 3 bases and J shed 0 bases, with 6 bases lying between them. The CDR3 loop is CASSYQNSYEQYF. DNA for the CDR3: TGTGCCAGCAGTTATCAAAACTCCTACGAGCAGTACTTC.

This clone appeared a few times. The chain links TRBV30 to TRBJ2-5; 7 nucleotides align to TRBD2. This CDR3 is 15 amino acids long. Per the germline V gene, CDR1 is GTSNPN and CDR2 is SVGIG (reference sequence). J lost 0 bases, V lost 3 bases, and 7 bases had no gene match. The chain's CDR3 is CAWRGAGVYQETQYF. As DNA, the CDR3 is TGTGCCTGGAGAGGTGCGGGGGTGTACCAAGAGACCCAGTACTTC.

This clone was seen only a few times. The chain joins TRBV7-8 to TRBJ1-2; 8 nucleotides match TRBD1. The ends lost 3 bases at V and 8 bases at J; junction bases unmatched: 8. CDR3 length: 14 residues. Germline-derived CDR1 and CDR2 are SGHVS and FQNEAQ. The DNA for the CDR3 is TGTGCCAGCAGCTTTGGACAGGGCGCCGGCGGCTACACCTTC. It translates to CASSFGQGAGGYTF.

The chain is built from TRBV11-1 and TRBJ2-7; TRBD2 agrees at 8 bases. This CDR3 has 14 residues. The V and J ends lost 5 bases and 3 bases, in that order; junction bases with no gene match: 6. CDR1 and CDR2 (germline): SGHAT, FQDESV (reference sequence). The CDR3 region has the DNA TGTGCCAGCAGCCCGGGACTAGAAGACTACGAGCAGTACTTC. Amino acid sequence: CASSPGLEDYEQYF.

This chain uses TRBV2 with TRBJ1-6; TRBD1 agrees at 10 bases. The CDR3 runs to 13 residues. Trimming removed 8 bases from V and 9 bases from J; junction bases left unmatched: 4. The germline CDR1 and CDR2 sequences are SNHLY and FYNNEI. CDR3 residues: CASDRGRSSPLHF. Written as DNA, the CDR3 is TGTGCCAGCGACAGGGGGCGAAGTTCACCCCTCCACTTT. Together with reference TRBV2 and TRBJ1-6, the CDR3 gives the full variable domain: EPEVTQTPSHQVTQMGQEVILRCVPISNHLYFYWYRQILGQKVEFLVSFYNNEISEKSEIFDDQFSVERPDGSNFTLKIRSTKLEDSAMYFCASDRGRSSPLHFGNGTRLTVT.

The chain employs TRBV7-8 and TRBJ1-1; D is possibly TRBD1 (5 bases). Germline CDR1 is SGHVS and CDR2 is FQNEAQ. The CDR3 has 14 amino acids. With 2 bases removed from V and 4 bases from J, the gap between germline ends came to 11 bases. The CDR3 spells CASSLQGLFTEAFF. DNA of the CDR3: TGTGCCAGCAGCTTACAGGGCCTGTTCACTGAAGCTTTCTTT.

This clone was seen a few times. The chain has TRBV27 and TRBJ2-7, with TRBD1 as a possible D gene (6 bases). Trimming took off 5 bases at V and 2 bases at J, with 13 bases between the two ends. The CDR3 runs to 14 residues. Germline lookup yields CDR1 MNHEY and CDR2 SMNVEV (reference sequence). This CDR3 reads CASSPRTGTYEQYF. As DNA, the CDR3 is TGTGCCAGCAGTCCTAGAACAGGGACCTACGAGCAGTACTTC.

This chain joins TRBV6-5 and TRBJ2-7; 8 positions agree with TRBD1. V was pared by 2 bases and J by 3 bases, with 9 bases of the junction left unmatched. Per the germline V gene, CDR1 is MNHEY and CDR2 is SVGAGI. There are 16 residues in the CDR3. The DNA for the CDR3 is TGTGCCAGCAGTTACACCAGGACAGGGATACTCTACGAGCAGTACTTC. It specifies CASSYTRTGILYEQYF.

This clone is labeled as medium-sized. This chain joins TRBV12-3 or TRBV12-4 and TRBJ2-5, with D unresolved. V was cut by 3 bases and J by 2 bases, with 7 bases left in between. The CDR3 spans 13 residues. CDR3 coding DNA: TGTGCCAGCAGTTTCCGGTTTCAAGAGACCCAGTACTTC. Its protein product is CASSFRFQETQYF.